Listed here are 18 T cell receptor beta chains from one sample, sequenced in a study of T cells after yellow fever vaccination. MiXCR, run by TCRdb on the 5' RACE reads, gives a single entry per CDR3 protein. The sample contains about 310,000 distinct CDR3 sequences, 3.6% of which appear only once. The sequences come from PBMCs, collected on the day of the yellow fever booster vaccination. Source of these receptors: a man younger than 30 who received the YFV17D yellow fever vaccine.

This clonotype was found many times. This rearrangement joins TRBV24-1 to TRBJ2-2; TRBD2 agrees at 7 bases. The germline CDR1 and CDR2 sequences are KGHDR and SFDVKD. The junction had 10 bases not matched to a gene; V was cut back by 9 bases and J by 4 bases. The CDR3 spans 15 residues. The CDR3: CATAPYGGITGELFF. The CDR3 coding sequence is TGTGCCACCGCGCCCTACGGGGGGATCACCGGGGAGCTGTTTTTT.

This chain connects TRBV27 to TRBJ2-7; 7 bases line up with TRBD1. The CDR3 sequence is 13 residues long. The germline CDR1 and CDR2 sequences are MNHEY and SMNVEV (reference sequence). The trim removed 5 bases at V and 3 bases at J, leaving 4 bases unmatched. Here the CDR3 reads CASSTTGNYEQYF. CDR3 bases: TGTGCCAGCAGTACGACAGGGAACTACGAGCAGTACTTC.

This clonotype was seen ten or more times. The V and J genes are TRBV4-3 and TRBJ2-5; 7 positions match TRBD2. V lost 0 bases to trimming and J lost 5 bases; unmatched junction nucleotides: 3. The CDR3 length is 14 residues. Germline V lookup: CDR1 LGHNA, CDR2 YSLEER. The CDR3 DNA reads TGCGCCAGCAGCCAAGATCGGGGGGTGGAGACCCAGTACTTC. The encoded protein is CASSQDRGVETQYF.

This clonotype has more than one count but fewer than ten. This chain joins TRBV28 and TRBJ2-4; D might be TRBD2 (5 bases). Germline lookup yields CDR1 MDHEN and CDR2 SYDVKM. The CDR3 loop spans 13 amino acids. The germline V and J ends were trimmed by 2 bases and 9 bases, with 11 bases remaining between them. CDR3 nucleotides: TGTGCCAGCAGTTTAGGGCTAGCAGGCATTCAGTACTTC. Encoded protein: CASSLGLAGIQYF.

The genes are TRBV5-4 and TRBJ1-6; a possible D gene is TRBD1 (6 bases). CDR1 SGHNT and CDR2 YYREEE come from the germline V gene (reference sequence). The V and J ends lost 1 base and 7 bases respectively, with 18 bases between them. The CDR3 is 17 residues long. CDR3: CASSLYGRGIGNSPLHF. CDR3 in DNA: TGTGCCAGCAGCTTGTACGGCAGGGGAATCGGGAATTCACCCCTCCACTTT. Full variable domain (rest looked up from reference TRBV5-4 and TRBJ1-6): ETGVTQSPTHLIKTRGQQVTLRCSSQSGHNTVSWYQQALGQGPQFIFQYYREEENGRGNFPPRFSGLQFPNYSSELNVNALELDDSALYLCASSLYGRGIGNSPLHFGNGTRLTVT.

In this sample, this clonotype turned up a few times. The chain couples TRBV7-9 to TRBJ2-5; 9 positions agree with TRBD2. This CDR3 comprises 19 residues. Germline V CDR1 and CDR2: SEHNR, FQNEAQ (reference sequence). V shed 3 bases and J 2 bases; nucleotides not matched to a gene: 16. CDR3 bases: TGTGCCAGCAGCTTTTTCGCTCTTGTTAGCGGGGGATTACAAGAGACCCAGTACTTC. Its translation is CASSFFALVSGGLQETQYF. Full variable domain (outside the CDR3, taken from reference TRBV7-9 and TRBJ2-5): DTGVSQNPRHKITKRGQNVTFRCDPISEHNRLYWYRQTLGQGPEFLTYFQNEAQLEKSRLLSDRFSAERPKGSFSTLEIQRTEQGDSAMYLCASSFFALVSGGLQETQYFGPGTRLLVL.

The table lists this clonotype with many counts. V and J are TRBV7-9 and TRBJ1-5, with no clear D. V was trimmed by 3 bases and J by 4 bases, leaving 4 bases between them. Germline CDR1 is SEHNR and CDR2 is FQNEAQ (reference sequence). The CDR3 runs to 12 residues. CDR3 sequence (DNA): TGTGCCAGCAGCTTTCAGAATCAGCCCCAGCATTTT. Translation: CASSFQNQPQHF.

This sequence joins TRBV2 and TRBJ1-4, with D tentatively TRBD1 (5 bases). The CDR3 is 14 residues long. V lost 7 bases and J lost 3, with 12 bases in between. Germline V gene sequence: CDR1 SNHLY, CDR2 FYNNEI. The CDR3 region is CASKGNLSNEKLFF. Here the CDR3 DNA reads TGTGCCAGCAAGGGGAACTTATCTAATGAAAAACTGTTTTTT.

This clonotype was counted many times. V gene TRBV10-3 combines with J gene TRBJ2-2, with TRBD2 identical over 8 bases. CDR3 length: 17 residues. Trimming removed 4 bases from V and 0 bases from J; junction bases left unmatched: 7. Germline CDR1 ENHRY, CDR2 SYGVKD. CDR3 sequence: CAISVAGGNANTGELFF. The CDR3 DNA reads as TGTGCCATCAGTGTGGCGGGGGGCAACGCGAACACCGGGGAGCTGTTTTTT.

This clonotype was detected many times. This chain links TRBV18 with TRBJ1-1; D is perhaps TRBD1 (5 bases). The V gene lost 5 bases and the J gene lost 4 bases, with 11 bases spanning the gap. The CDR3 sequence is 13 residues long. Germline V gives CDR1 KGHSH, CDR2 LQKENI. The CDR3 loop is CASSGRVSTEAFF. As DNA, the CDR3 is TGTGCCAGCTCAGGCAGGGTTTCCACTGAAGCTTTCTTT.

This clonotype was detected many times. The V gene is TRBV6-6, the J gene TRBJ2-7; D gene ambiguous. The CDR3 consists of 13 residues. V was cut by 2 bases and J by 3 bases, with 8 bases left in between. Germline V gene data show CDR1 as MNHNY and CDR2 as SVGAGI (reference sequence). CDR3 in DNA: TGTGCCAGCAGTTACGACTTAGTCTACGAGCAGTACGTC. The encoded protein is CASSYDLVYEQYV.

The sample holds many counts of this clonotype. V and J are TRBV4-3 and TRBJ2-2, with D possibly called TRBD1 or TRBD2 (6 bases each). The V and J ends lost 0 bases and 5 bases respectively, with 16 bases between them. This CDR3 is 17 amino acids long. CDR1 is LGHNA and CDR2 is YSLEER in the germline V gene. The CDR3 DNA reads as TGCGCCAGCAGCCAAGACAACGTGGGGGGCTTTACCGGGGAGCTGTTTTTT. Protein: CASSQDNVGGFTGELFF.

This clonotype was seen repeatedly, ten times or more. The chain is built from TRBV7-2 and TRBJ2-7; 10 bases map to TRBD2. Germline lookup yields CDR1 SGHTA and CDR2 FQGNSA. The CDR3 runs to 14 residues. Germline trimming cut 5 bases from V and 3 bases from J; bases unmatched to any gene: 4. Written as DNA, the CDR3 is TGTGCCAGCAGCCTTAGCGGGGGGAGCTACGAGCAGTACTTC. It encodes CASSLSGGSYEQYF.

V and J are TRBV2 and TRBJ2-1; 10 bases fit TRBD2. This CDR3 has 15 amino acids. Germline CDR1 SNHLY, CDR2 FYNNEI. V shed 4 bases, J shed 7 bases, and the junction held 7 bases outside the gene matches. In DNA form, the CDR3 reads TGTGCCAGCAGTGCCAGGGAGACTAGCGGGAATGAGCAGTTCTTC. Translation gives CASSARETSGNEQFF.

The chain carries TRBV28 and TRBJ1-2, with D perhaps TRBD1 (5 bases). The CDR3 runs 12 residues. The V gene's germline CDR1 is MDHEN and CDR2 SYDVKM. V was cut by 8 bases and J by 1 base, with 8 bases left in between. The CDR3 nucleotides read TGTGCCAGCGGGGGGGATAACTATGGCTACACCTTC. Translating it yields CASGGDNYGYTF.

This clonotype showed up many times. The chain uses TRBV5-1 and TRBJ1-1, with unresolved D. This CDR3 spans 14 amino acids. Trimming stripped 1 base from V and 1 base from J, with 8 bases between. Germline values: CDR1 SGHRS, CDR2 YFSETQ. Here the CDR3 DNA reads TGCGCCAGCAGCTTGAGAGGGCCGAACACTGAAGCTTTCTTT. Protein sequence: CASSLRGPNTEAFF.

V is TRBV5-5 and J is TRBJ2-1; 10 bases align to TRBD1. Germline assignment: CDR1 SGHKS and CDR2 YYEKEE (reference sequence). This CDR3 spans 15 amino acids. V shed 0 bases and J 12 bases; nucleotides not matched to a gene: 9. The CDR3 is CASSLAGTGVWAQFF. In DNA form, the CDR3 reads TGTGCCAGCAGCTTGGCCGGGACAGGGGTCTGGGCGCAGTTCTTC.

This clonotype showed up just a few times. This rearrangement joins TRBV5-1 to TRBJ1-1, with D possibly TRBD1 on 5 matching bases. CDR1 and CDR2 (germline): SGHRS, YFSETQ. V lost 3 bases to trimming and J lost 1 base, with 10 bases between them. The CDR3 is 14 residues long. CDR3 residues: CASSWGWENTEAFF. The CDR3 DNA is TGCGCCAGCAGCTGGGGGTGGGAGAACACTGAAGCTTTCTTT.